Listed here are 2 T cell receptor beta chains from one sample, sequenced in a study of cytomegalovirus exposure and HLA in healthy donors. Researchers ran the PCR with 60 Vbeta and 13 Jbeta primers. Generated by immunoSEQ multiplex PCR, the TCRdb table keeps only in-frame clones and is missing some. Of 150,000 to 200,000 clones in the sample, approximately 82% were seen once. The sequenced sample consisted of PBMCs. These receptors were obtained from a woman aged 18-35 years in good health and CMV-seronegative.

V is TRBV7-9 and J is TRBJ2-1; 11 bases match TRBD2. The CDR3 spans 19 residues. Germline-derived CDR1 and CDR2 are SEHNR and FQNEAQ (reference sequence). V trimming: 2 bases; J trimming: 7 bases; junction bases outside the gene matches: 16. The CDR3 DNA is TGTGCCAGCAGCTTAAGAGGGGGCGGTAGCGGGAGGGCCGTAAATGAGCAGTTCTTC. As protein: CASSLRGGGSGRAVNEQFF.

This chain joins TRBV25-1 and TRBJ1-1, with D unresolved. V lost 7 bases to trimming and J lost 2 bases, with 5 bases between them. The CDR3 covers 11 residues. Germline V CDR1 and CDR2: MGHDK, SYGVNS. CDR3 sequence (DNA): TGTGCCAGCATCTTAAACACTGAAGCTTTCTTT. Its translation: CASILNTEAFF. The full variable domain, completed using reference TRBV25-1 and TRBJ1-1, is EADIYQTPRYLVIGTGKKITLECSQTMGHDKMYWYQQDPGMELHLIHYSYGVNSTEKGDLSSESTVSRIRTEHFPLTLESARPSHTSQYLCASILNTEAFFGQGTRLTVV.